Listed below are T cell receptor beta chains from one sample, sequenced in a study of regulatory T cells in long-lasting Graves disease. In TCRdb, the multiplex PCR reads were re-called with MiXCR into one record per CDR3 protein. The table has some 450,000 distinct CDR3 sequences, about a sixth seen once. The same data also contributed to another study, on T cells in Graves' hyperthyroidism and ophthalmopathy.

Source: peripheral blood mononuclear cells (PBMCs), taken at new diagnosis, from a patient treated with antithyroid drugs. These receptors originate from a woman aged 25-40 years with Graves disease. CDR3s include the opening cysteine and the closing phenylalanine or tryptophan. The order of the fields is J gene, D gene, clone size, V gene, CDR3 DNA, CDR3 protein. The D gene is left open where the match is weak. The size of a clone is reported for some rows only, either as once, few or many, or as a class for expanded clones.

TRBJ2-7 NA many TRBV2 TGTGCCAGCAGTGTTTCACTAGCAGGGGCTTCCTACGAGCAGTACTTC CASSVSLAGASYEQYF
TRBJ1-1 NA many TRBV3-1 TGTGCCAGCAGCCAAGATGACAGAATGAACACTGAAGCTTTCTTT CASSQDDRMNTEAFF
TRBJ2-7 NA many TRBV29-1 TGCAGCGTGGCTTCGGCCGTGGGCTACGAGCAGTACTTC CSVASAVGYEQYF
TRBJ2-1 NA few TRBV5-4 TGTGCCAGCAGCACCGAAGTCATTGAGCAGTTCTTC CASSTEVIEQFF
TRBJ2-7 TRBD2 NA TRBV2 TGTGCCAGCCAGGGACTAGCGGGAGCGGGCGAGCAGTACTTC CASQGLAGAGEQYF
TRBJ2-2 NA few TRBV27 TGTGCCAGCAGCCGAGCGGGCCGAACCACCGGGGAGCTGTTTTTT CASSRAGRTTGELFF
TRBJ2-7 NA many TRBV2 TGTGCCAGCAATTTAGGCGGCTTGTACGAGCAGTACTTC CASNLGGLYEQYF
TRBJ2-2 TRBD1 NA TRBV27 TGTGCCAGCAGTGAGCCAGGGGGCGCGGCCGGGGAGCTGTTTTTT CASSEPGGAAGELFF
TRBJ2-1 TRBD2 many TRBV18 TGTGCCAGCTCCCTTACTAGCGAAAGCTCCTACAATGAGCAGTTCTTC CASSLTSESSYNEQFF
TRBJ2-1 TRBD2 NA TRBV27 TGTGCCAGCAGTCTCGGGACTAGCGGGACCTACCGAGAGCAGTTCTTC CASSLGTSGTYREQFF
TRBJ1-2 NA many TRBV3-1 TGTGCCAGCAGCCGCCGCGGACAGACTAACTATGGCTACACCTTC CASSRRGQTNYGYTF
TRBJ2-3 NA many TRBV6-1 TGTGCCAGCATGGGGAGGGGGCTGAGCACAGATACGCAGTATTTT CASMGRGLSTDTQYF
TRBJ1-6 NA NA TRBV5-5 TGTGCCAGCAGAGGAGCAGGGTTGGGGAGCTCACCCCTCCACTTT CASRGAGLGSSPLHF
TRBJ1-5 NA many TRBV2 TGTGCCAGCATGGACATTGTTAGCAATCAGCCCCAGCATTTT CASMDIVSNQPQHF
TRBJ2-3 NA once TRBV2 TGTGCCAGCACCGAGAGACGGAGAAGCGGGACAGATACGCAGTATTTT CASTERRRSGTDTQYF
TRBJ2-2 TRBD2 many TRBV7-9 TGTGCCAGCAGCCCCGAAGACGGGAGGGGGACCGGGGAGCTGTTTTTT CASSPEDGRGTGELFF
TRBJ2-5 TRBD1 many TRBV7-9 TGTGCCAGCAGCTTATTTTTTGGGACAGGGAATCGTGAGACCCAGTACTTC CASSLFFGTGNRETQYF
TRBJ2-2 NA many TRBV6-5 TGTGCCAGCAGTTGGCGGGAGAACACCGGGGAGCTGTTTTTT CASSWRENTGELFF
TRBJ2-2 TRBD1 NA TRBV6-1 TGTGCCAGCACCGGGACAGCAGGAGGGGAGCTGTTTTTT CASTGTAGGELFF
TRBJ2-1 TRBD1 many TRBV12-3/TRBV12-4 TGTGCCAGCAGTTTAGTACAGGGGACTGAGCAGTTCTTC CASSLVQGTEQFF
TRBJ1-2 TRBD1 NA TRBV19 TGTGCCAGTAGTCCTGGGACAGGGGACTTTAACTATGGCTACACCTTC CASSPGTGDFNYGYTF
TRBJ2-1 TRBD2 many TRBV2 TGTGCCAGCAGCGGACTAGCGGACAAGCCTTACAATGAGCAGTTCTTC CASSGLADKPYNEQFF
TRBJ2-7 NA NA TRBV28 TGTGCCAGTAGGACAGTGGGTGCCTACGAGCAGTACTTC CASRTVGAYEQYF
TRBJ2-3 NA NA TRBV19 TGTGCCAGTAGTATCCTAGCGCCGGATACGCAGTATTTT CASSILAPDTQYF
TRBJ1-5 NA NA TRBV19 TGTGCCAGACCTCCTGGGTGGGAGGGGAAAGATCGGAACAATCAGCCCCAGCATTTT CARPPGWEGKDRNNQPQHF
TRBJ2-7 NA NA TRBV28 TGTGCCAGCAGCCAAGAACAGGGAGTCCTATCCTACGAGCAGTACTTC CASSQEQGVLSYEQYF
TRBJ2-1 TRBD1 NA TRBV19 TGTGCCAGTAGTGGGGGCAGGGGACAGGGGATAAAGAGCTCCTACAATGAGCAGTTCTTC CASSGGRGQGIKSSYNEQFF
TRBJ2-3 TRBD1 many TRBV29-1 TGCAGCGGCTTTCCGGGACAGGATCCTTCCACAGATACGCAGTATTTT CSGFPGQDPSTDTQYF
TRBJ2-7 NA many TRBV28 TGTGCCAGCAGGTATAACAGGGGCTCGGGAGCCGAGCAGTACTTC CASRYNRGSGAEQYF
TRBJ2-5 NA many TRBV11-2 TGTGCCAGCAGGGCGAAGGTTCGAGGAGAGACCCAGTACTTC CASRAKVRGETQYF
TRBJ1-2 NA NA TRBV5-6 TGTGCCAGCAGCTTGGCCGCTGGGAGTGGCTACACCTTC CASSLAAGSGYTF
TRBJ2-1 NA few TRBV7-9 TGTGCCAGCAGCTTAATGTGGCAGCAACCTCGTAACCATGAGCAGTTCTTC CASSLMWQQPRNHEQFF
TRBJ2-3 TRBD2 few TRBV5-6 TGTGCCAGCAGCCTATTCGGACTAGCGGGAGTTGATACGCAGTATTTT CASSLFGLAGVDTQYF
TRBJ2-7 NA many TRBV7-9 TGTGCCAGCAGCCGAGGGGGGGCGGGAGCGCCCTACGAGCAGTACTTC CASSRGGAGAPYEQYF
TRBJ2-1 NA many TRBV28 TGTGCCAGCACCTCCCCCCTATACAATGAGCAGTTCTTC CASTSPLYNEQFF
TRBJ2-5 NA many TRBV30 TGTGCCTGGAGTGTTTTTGAGACCCAGTACTTC CAWSVFETQYF
TRBJ2-1 NA many TRBV7-2 TGTGCCAGCAGCTTGGACAGACAGAATGAGCAGTTCTTC CASSLDRQNEQFF
TRBJ2-3 TRBD2 NA TRBV28 TGCGCTGGTTCACAAGCGGGAGATGCAGATACGCAGTATTTT CAGSQAGDADTQYF
TRBJ2-3 NA few TRBV7-9 TGTGCCAGCAGCAAGCCACCGCCGGGACAAATACGCACAGATACGCAGTATTTT CASSKPPPGQIRTDTQYF
TRBJ1-5 NA NA TRBV7-9 TGTGCCAGCAGCCAAGGATACAATCAGCCCCAGCATTTT CASSQGYNQPQHF
TRBJ2-7 TRBD1 many TRBV4-3 TGCGCCAGCAGCCAAGATAGACAGGGGCCCTCCTACGAGCAGTACTTC CASSQDRQGPSYEQYF
TRBJ2-7 TRBD1 many TRBV27 TGTGCCAGCAGTTTAGGGACAGGGGCCTTCTACGAGCAGTACTTC CASSLGTGAFYEQYF
TRBJ1-2 NA many TRBV30 TGTGCCTTACCTCGCGGTGGGGGCTATGGCTACACCTTC CALPRGGGYGYTF
TRBJ1-4 NA NA TRBV5-1 TGCGCCAGCAGCTTGGAAGGTTCGGGGGTTGAAAAACTGTTTTTT CASSLEGSGVEKLFF
TRBJ2-1 NA few TRBV7-9 TGTGCCAGCAGCTGGCGTGGGTCGGGAGCTGCGAATGAGCAGTTCTTC CASSWRGSGAANEQFF
TRBJ1-1 NA NA TRBV12-3/TRBV12-4 TGTGCCAGCAGTTCCTCCGGGACAACGTTTAACACTGAAGCTTTCTTT CASSSSGTTFNTEAFF
TRBJ2-7 NA many TRBV12-3/TRBV12-4 TGTGCCAGCCCAAAGGAGGCAGGGCGGGTAAGCTACGAGCAGTACTTC CASPKEAGRVSYEQYF
TRBJ1-2 NA many TRBV7-9 TGTGCCAGCAGCGGTCAGGGGTTGGATTCCTACACCTTC CASSGQGLDSYTF
TRBJ1-5 NA many TRBV4-3 TGCGCCAGCAGCCATTTGTGTTTAGGAAGTATAGTGTTCAATCAGCCCCAGCATTTT CASSHLCLGSIVFNQPQHF
TRBJ2-7 TRBD2 NA TRBV9 TGTGCCAGCAGCGTTGGCGGGAGGGCCACATACGAGCAGTACTTC CASSVGGRATYEQYF
TRBJ1-1 NA many TRBV7-2 TGTGCCAGCAGCTACTTTCAGGGGCTATCTGAAGCTTTCTTT CASSYFQGLSEAFF
TRBJ1-2 NA NA TRBV9 TGTGCCAGCAGCCCCCCCTCACGAGGAGGCCACTATGGCTACACCTTC CASSPPSRGGHYGYTF
TRBJ2-2 TRBD2 many TRBV5-1 TGCGCCAGCAGCGATATCCGGGGGACTAGCTCCGGGGAGCTGTTTTTT CASSDIRGTSSGELFF
TRBJ2-2 TRBD2 many TRBV7-8 TGTGCCAGCAGCTTCCTCCTTAGCGGGACCAACACCGGGGAGCTGTTTTTT CASSFLLSGTNTGELFF
TRBJ2-6 NA NA TRBV15 TGTGCCACCAGCAGAGGAGCCGCCTCTGGGGCCAACGTCCTGACTTTC CATSRGAASGANVLTF
TRBJ2-7 TRBD2 many TRBV18 TGTGCCAGCTCACCACTAGCGGGAGTTGGCGAGCAGTACTTC CASSPLAGVGEQYF
TRBJ1-4 NA many TRBV27 TGTGCCAGCAGTTTATCGGACGACAGGCATCTGGGGAAACTGTTTTTT CASSLSDDRHLGKLFF
TRBJ2-7 NA many TRBV6-5 TGTGCCAGCAGTTACTCGATATCCAGCTACTACGAGCAGTACTTC CASSYSISSYYEQYF
TRBJ2-7 NA NA TRBV7-9 TGTGCCAGCAGCTTCTCAGGGACTGTGGACGAGCAGTACTTC CASSFSGTVDEQYF
TRBJ2-3 NA few TRBV6-2/TRBV6-3 TGTGCCAGCAAGTGGGAGCCCGGCGGCGGAGATACGCAGTATTTT CASKWEPGGGDTQYF